Below, 7 T cell receptor beta chains from the same sample are listed, as sequenced in a study of T cell repertoires in cytomegalovirus infection. Their target antigens are unknown. TCRdb used MiXCR to reprocess the reads, holding one entry per CDR3 protein. The sample carries about 920,000 distinct CDR3 sequences, around 29% recorded once. Material: cultured CD8+ T cells from PBMCs, obtained from culture after CMV antigen stimulation. The receptors were gathered from a human donor in good health (CMV status not recorded). Some clones in this sample may be carry-over from other donors' samples.

In its sample, this clonotype was seen many times. V gene TRBV4-1 combines with J gene TRBJ1-4; the D is unclear. The CDR3 sequence is 12 residues long. The germline CDR1 and CDR2 sequences are MGHRA and YSYEKL. Between the trimmed V and J ends, which lost 0 bases and 14 bases, there was a span of 10 bases. CDR3: CASSQDPPLLFF. The DNA of the CDR3 is TGCGCCAGCAGCCAAGATCCCCCACTCCTGTTTTTT.

Details on this clonotype: An end of the junction differs from the germline gene, which may be a read error. The chain joins TRBV6-2 or TRBV6-3 to TRBJ2-3, with TRBD2 matching 8 bases. The CDR3 runs 18 residues. Germline lookup yields CDR1 MNHEY and CDR2 SVGEGT. Written as DNA, the CDR3 is TGTGCCAGCAGTTACTCAGTCCGCCAGCGGGGGAGCACACATACGCAGTATTTT. Its protein product is CASSYSVRQRGSTHTQYF.

The J gene is TRBJ1-1, the V gene TRBV15, with D possibly matching TRBD1 (6 bases). The CDR3 is 17 residues long. Trimming took 1 base from V and 0 from J, leaving 15 bases between them. The germline CDR1 and CDR2 sequences are LNHNV and YYDKDF (reference sequence). This chain's CDR3 is CATSRVKGVWMNTEAFF. CDR3 sequence (DNA): TGTGCCACCAGCAGAGTGAAGGGGGTATGGATGAACACTGAAGCTTTCTTT.

The chain employs TRBV2 and TRBJ1-4; D remains unclear. The CDR3 runs 11 residues. Germline lookup yields CDR1 SNHLY and CDR2 FYNNEI. The V gene lost 7 bases and the J gene lost 12 bases, with 12 bases spanning the gap. The CDR3 here is CASKGRRELFF. The DNA of the CDR3 is TGTGCCAGCAAAGGCCGACGGGAACTGTTTTTT.

The rearrangement joins TRBV5-5 to TRBJ2-7; D unresolved. The germline V and J ends were trimmed by 0 bases and 10 bases, with 11 bases remaining between them. CDR1 and CDR2 (germline): SGHKS, YYEKEE (reference sequence). This CDR3 spans 12 amino acids. DNA for the CDR3: TGTGCCAGCAGCTTGGATACTGCATTCCAGTACGTC. Amino acids: CASSLDTAFQYV.

This clonotype came up a few times. This chain connects TRBV5-6 to TRBJ2-7; no firm D call. This CDR3 contains 14 residues. CDR1 is SGHDT, CDR2 YYEEEE, per germline. V lost 4 bases and J lost 2, with 13 bases in between. The CDR3 nucleotides read TGTGCCAGCAGCCAAACGACACATACCTACGAGCAGTACGTC. It specifies CASSQTTHTYEQYV.

The chain recombines TRBV4-1 with TRBJ1-1; no firm D call. CDR1 is MGHRA and CDR2 is YSYEKL in the germline V gene. Deletions cut 1 base from V and 4 bases from J, with 10 bases between. The CDR3 has 14 amino acids. DNA of the CDR3: TGCGCCAGCAGCCAAGGGGGAGGTCCCACTGAAGCTTTCTTT. It translates to CASSQGGGPTEAFF.